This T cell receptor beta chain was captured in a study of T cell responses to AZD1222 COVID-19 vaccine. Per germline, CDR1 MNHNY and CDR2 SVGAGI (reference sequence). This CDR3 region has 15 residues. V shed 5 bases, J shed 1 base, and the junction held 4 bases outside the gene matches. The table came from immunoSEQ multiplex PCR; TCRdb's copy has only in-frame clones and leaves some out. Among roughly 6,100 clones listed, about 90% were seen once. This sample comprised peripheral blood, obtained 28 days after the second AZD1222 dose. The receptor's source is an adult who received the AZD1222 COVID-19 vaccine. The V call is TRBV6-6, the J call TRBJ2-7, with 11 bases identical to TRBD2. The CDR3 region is CASSTGLAVSYEQYF. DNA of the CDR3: TGTGCCAGCAGTACGGGACTAGCGGTTTCCTACGAGCAGTACTTC.